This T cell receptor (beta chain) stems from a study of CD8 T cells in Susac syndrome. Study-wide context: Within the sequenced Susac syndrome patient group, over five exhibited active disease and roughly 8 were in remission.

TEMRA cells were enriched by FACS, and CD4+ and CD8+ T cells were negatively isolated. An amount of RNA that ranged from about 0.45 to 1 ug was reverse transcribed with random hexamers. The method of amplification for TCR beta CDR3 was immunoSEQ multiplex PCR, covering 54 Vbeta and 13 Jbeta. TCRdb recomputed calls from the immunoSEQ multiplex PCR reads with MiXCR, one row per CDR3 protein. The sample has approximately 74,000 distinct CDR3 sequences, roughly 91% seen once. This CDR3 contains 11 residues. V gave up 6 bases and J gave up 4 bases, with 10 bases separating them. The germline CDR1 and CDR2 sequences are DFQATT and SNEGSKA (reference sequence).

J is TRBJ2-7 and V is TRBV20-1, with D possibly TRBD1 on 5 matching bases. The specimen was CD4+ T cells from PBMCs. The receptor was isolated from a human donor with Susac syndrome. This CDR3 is CSAWGEYEQYF. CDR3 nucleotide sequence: TGCAGTGCCTGGGGCGAGTACGAGCAGTACTTC.